The clone carrying this TCR beta chain was detected only a few times. Its antigen is still unknown. The same CDR3 is also encoded by other DNA sequences in this sample. This specimen comes from a study of shared clonotypes between healthy human individuals. Study conclusions and caveats: Generation of non-shared clonotypes was less probable than generation of clonotypes shared by all four donors. The authors expected sequencing depth to affect clonotype sharing among donors.

This CDR3 region has 14 residues. Germline CDR1 MNHEY, CDR2 SMNVEV (reference sequence). Between the trimmed V and J ends, which lost 3 bases and 1 base, there was a span of 9 bases. Using approximately 200 ng DNA, roughly 33,000 T cell genomes, the sorted-subset replicate PCRs were run. TCRdb's copy holds only in-frame clones and misses some; the assay was immunoSEQ multiplex PCR. The sample records about 700,000 clones, about 90% being singletons. Positive CCR7 selection of CD45RO-negative cells yielded the naive CD8 cells, and terminally differentiated effector memory CD45RA+ cells were excluded. Sequencing used naive CD8+ T cells sorted from blood. This sequence originates from a man aged 25 to 40 in good health. This chain uses TRBV27 with TRBJ2-5; D is uncertain. CDR3 sequence (DNA): TGTGCCAGCAGTTTGTTGGGGTCCCAAGAGACCCAGTACTTC. Its protein is CASSLLGSQETQYF.